This T cell receptor (beta chain) was sequenced in a study of blood T cell repertoires in COVID-19 (dated by TCRdb to about 2020). For the wider study: Collaborator samples came from the United States, Italy and Spain and covered acute and convalescent phases of COVID-19. The material from the prospective study consisted of cDNA or gDNA derived from T cells, B-cell-depleted T cells, or PBMCs. Subjects who had been exposed to COVID-19, were actively infected with it, or had recovered from it provided the deeply sampled blood TCRbeta repertoires that made up the dataset. The repertoires were released in a freely available public database intended as a resource for research on the immune response to SARS-CoV-2. Samples were obtained from the ongoing ImmuneRACE study (first 160 participants) and from 1,200 or so subjects provided by 6 global collaborators. Nearly every sample came with metadata listing a de-identified subject ID, COVID-19 status, age in years and sex. Where available, HLA class I and class II types were obtained from metadata supplied by the sample provider rather than from assay-based typing.

Collaborating institutions collected whole blood in K2EDTA tubes following their own protocols. For TCRbeta analysis, collaborators shipped samples in one of three forms: frozen whole blood, isolated PBMCs, or DNA extracted from either of those sample types. Including cysteine and phenylalanine, the CDR3 has 15 amino acids. The kept DNA is CDR3 alone, 45 bases in frame from the first base. As encoded in the germline V gene (reference sequence), CDR1 is GTSNPN while CDR2 is SVGIG. Trimmed from V: 4 bases; trimmed from J: 2 bases; junction bases lacking a gene match: 7. About this clone itself: It has no known antigen specificity. Within one base of it there is no much larger clone, and no base qualities were kept.

TCRbeta CDR3 regions were amplified from genomic DNA using the immunoSEQ Assay, a bias-controlled multiplex PCR. As for how the authors treated the data: Nucleated cell counts per sample were estimated from amplification of reference gene primers within the assay. To quantify the absolute abundance of each unique TCRbeta CDR3 rearrangement, sequence reads were collapsed and filtered. For each sample, productive Simpson clonality was calculated as the square root of Simpson's diversity index across productive rearrangements. Held by TCRdb, this immuneACCESS table contains in-frame sequences only and omits some clones. Under half of the omission traces to an unresolved V gene where checked; the cause of the rest is unknown. That table gives V, J and clone size, and the DNA gave D and trimming. For this sample the table gives a few hundred thousand clones, of which around four fifths were detected only once. The ten largest clones take up roughly 1.3% of the sample.

The study at large found these results: Clinical and demographic metadata were provided uncurated, with the amount varying by source and participant.

This TCR derives from a woman aged 50 to 60 with acute or convalescent COVID-19. The chain is encoded by TRBV30 joined to TRBJ2-3, and 9 junctional nucleotides match TRBD2. The material sequenced was peripheral blood. The CDR3 region: CAWKRGGGDTDTQYF. Read as DNA, the sequence is TGTGCCTGGAAACGAGGCGGGGGGGACACAGATACGCAGTATTTT.